Included here is one T cell receptor beta chain sequence, with context. This clone was found a few times. This clone's antigen is unknown. Gene names and germline sequences here are the mouse ones. The read stops 1 residue short of the end of the CDR3; the missing end is completed from the germline J gene. What this sample's time point label stands for: mouse harvest day 7 after allogeneic transplant. Each mouse graft, delivered by tail vein injection, combined 10^6 splenic CD5+ T cells with 10^7 T-cell-depleted bone marrow cells. Mouse GVHD was modeled in a major MHC-mismatch B6 (H2b) into BALB/c (H2d) model, with tissues profiled at day 7 or 14. Mouse tissues and retro-orbital blood were harvested on day 7 or 14 post-transplant using separate sterile tools per animal; livers were flushed beforehand. Before genomic DNA isolation with the DNeasy Blood & Tissue Kit, mouse tissues were minced with razor blades in buffered saline.

V is reduced by 0 bases and J by 6 bases, leaving a spacing of 6 bases between them. The CDR3, from cysteine to phenylalanine, totals 12 residues. Shown are 33 bases from within the CDR3, in frame from base 1. CDR1 and CDR2 are read off the germline V gene (reference sequence) as KGHPV and FQNQEV. The record originates from a study of tissue T cells after allogeneic stem cell transplantation (dated by TCRdb to 2021 to 2024). Regarding the study in general: The study profiled TCR beta repertoires across many tissues from research autopsies of patients with and without GVHD, plus mouse models of GVHD. The human part of the study was a prospective observational study with no blinding and no randomization. Results and caveats for the whole study, not just this receptor: Blood and spleen T cells captured only a limited portion of the TCR repertoire detected in tissues, in both patients and mice. Within patients, how anatomically similar the tissues were was a key factor in shaping TCR repertoire composition, regardless of disease or transplant status. The patient cohort was small and varied clinically, and sampling depth was recognized as a limitation. Which tissue TCRs were alloreactive or antigen-specific was not determined in the study, and some of the clones might have been host cells that persisted. Few T cell clones were found to be shared across patients, but shared repertoire signatures across patients were revealed in a tissue-specific fashion by motif-based clustering.

Library prep was done by the immunoSEQ multiplex PCR assay. Adaptive Biotechnologies performed TCRbeta CDR3 sequencing at survey depth and reported CDR3 sequences, V/J genes, productive frequency, and template counts. Amplification of TCR beta CDR3 regions was performed from genomic DNA rather than from RNA. As for the original processing: Jensen-Shannon divergence served to quantify pairwise repertoire overlap between tissues, with 0 meaning identical and 1 meaning complete divergence. Tissues were clustered by single-linkage agglomerative hierarchical clustering of pairwise JSD values, and the clustering results were displayed as dendrograms. GLIPH2 was applied to all patient samples using simulation_depth 1000, kmer_min_depth 3, and cdr3_length_cutoff 8, and only groups with more than two unique CDR3s were retained. A standardized tissue-overlap score was calculated by extrapolating Jaccard GLIPH-group overlap across patients to a standard repertoire size of 1000 clones. Associations of diversity with clinical or experimental variables used linear mixed-effect models with tissue fixed effects and individual random effects. As stored in TCRdb, this immuneACCESS dataset retains in-frame rearrangements with V and J assigned. A fraction of the clones does not appear; measured against another copy, unresolved V genes explain less than half of the discrepancy, and the remainder lacks a known reason. V, J and clone size were drawn from that table, and D and trimming were deduced from the DNA. The sample records around 5,000 clones, roughly 47% of which are singletons. The top ten hold 2.5% to 3.5% of the sample.

The V and J segments used are TRBV26 and TRBJ2-7; D gene: possibly TRBD1, on 5 matching bases. Specimen: skin. The TCR sequence derives from a female BALB/c mouse given C57BL/6 T cells with graft-versus-host disease after an allogeneic hematopoietic cell transplant. This receptor has the CDR3 CASSLSRGEQYF. The sequenced CDR3 bases are TGTGCCAGCAGTCTGTCTAGGGGTGAACAGTAC.